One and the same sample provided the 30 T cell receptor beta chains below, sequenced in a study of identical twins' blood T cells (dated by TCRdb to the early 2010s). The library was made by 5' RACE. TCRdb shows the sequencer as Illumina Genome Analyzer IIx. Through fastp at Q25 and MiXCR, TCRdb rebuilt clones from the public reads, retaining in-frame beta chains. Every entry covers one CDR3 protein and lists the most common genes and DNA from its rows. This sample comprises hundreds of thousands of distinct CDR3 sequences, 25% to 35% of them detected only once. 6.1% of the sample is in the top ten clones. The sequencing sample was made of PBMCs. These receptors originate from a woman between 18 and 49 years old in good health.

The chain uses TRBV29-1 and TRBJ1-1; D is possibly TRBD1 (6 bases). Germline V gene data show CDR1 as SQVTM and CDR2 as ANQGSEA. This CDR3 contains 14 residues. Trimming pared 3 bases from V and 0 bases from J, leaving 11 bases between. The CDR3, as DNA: TGCAGCGTTGACCGGCGGGACATGAACACTGAAGCTTTCTTT. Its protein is CSVDRRDMNTEAFF.

CDR3 loop: CASSVVQTGGGYTF. DNA of the CDR3: TGTGCCAGCAGCGTAGTTCAGACAGGCGGGGGCTACACCTTC. The chain uses TRBV9 and TRBJ1-2, with D perhaps matching TRBD1 (6 bases). The CDR3 runs to 14 residues. Trimming removed 0 bases from V and 8 bases from J, with 14 bases in between. Germline values: CDR1 SGDLS, CDR2 YYNGEE.

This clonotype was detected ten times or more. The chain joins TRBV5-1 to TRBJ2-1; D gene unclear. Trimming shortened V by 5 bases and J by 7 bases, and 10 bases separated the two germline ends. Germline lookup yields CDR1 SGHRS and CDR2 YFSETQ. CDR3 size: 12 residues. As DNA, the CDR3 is TGCGCCAGCAGTTTGTCGGTGAATGAGCAGTTCTTC. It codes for CASSLSVNEQFF.

CDR3 protein: CASSVGPGSNQPQHF. Written as DNA, the CDR3 is TGTGCCAGCAGCGTGGGGCCGGGGAGCAATCAGCCCCAGCATTTT. The chain joins TRBV9 to TRBJ1-5; tentatively, D is TRBD1 (5 bases). With 2 bases removed from V and 1 base from J, the gap between germline ends came to 10 bases. The CDR3 runs 15 residues. Germline CDR1 is SGDLS and CDR2 is YYNGEE.

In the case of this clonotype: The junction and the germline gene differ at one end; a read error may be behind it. This CDR3 is CSARDGGYEQCF. The DNA of the CDR3 is TGCAGTGCTAGAGATGGAGGGTACGAGCAGTGCTTC. This sequence joins TRBV20-1 and TRBJ2-7; D might be TRBD2 (6 bases). The CDR3 sequence is 12 residues long. The germline gives CDR1 DFQATT, CDR2 SNEGSKA (reference sequence).

This CDR3 reads CSVVAGGRNTQYF. Written as DNA, the CDR3 is TGCAGCGTTGTGGCGGGGGGGCGAAATACGCAGTATTTT. V is TRBV29-1 and J is TRBJ2-3; 9 bases fit TRBD2. From germline, CDR1 is SQVTM and CDR2 ANQGSEA. V was pared by 4 bases and J by 7 bases, with 6 bases of the junction left unmatched. The CDR3 runs to 13 residues.

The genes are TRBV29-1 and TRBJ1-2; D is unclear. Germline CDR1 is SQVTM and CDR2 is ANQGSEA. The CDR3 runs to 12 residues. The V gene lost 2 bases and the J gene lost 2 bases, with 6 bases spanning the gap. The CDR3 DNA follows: TGCAGCGTTGAACGAGGGAACTATGGCTACACCTTC. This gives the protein CSVERGNYGYTF.

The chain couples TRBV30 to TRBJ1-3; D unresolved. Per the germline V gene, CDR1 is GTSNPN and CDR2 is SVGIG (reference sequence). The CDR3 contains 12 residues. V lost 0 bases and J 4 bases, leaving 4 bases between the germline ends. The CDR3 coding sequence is TGTGCCTGGAGTGTACTCGGAAACACCATATATTTT. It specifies CAWSVLGNTIYF.

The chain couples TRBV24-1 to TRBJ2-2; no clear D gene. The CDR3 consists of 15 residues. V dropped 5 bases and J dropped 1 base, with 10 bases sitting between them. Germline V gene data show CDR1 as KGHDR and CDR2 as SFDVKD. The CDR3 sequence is CATSAQGLNTGELFF. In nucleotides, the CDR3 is TGTGCCACCAGTGCCCAAGGCCTGAACACCGGGGAGCTGTTTTTT.

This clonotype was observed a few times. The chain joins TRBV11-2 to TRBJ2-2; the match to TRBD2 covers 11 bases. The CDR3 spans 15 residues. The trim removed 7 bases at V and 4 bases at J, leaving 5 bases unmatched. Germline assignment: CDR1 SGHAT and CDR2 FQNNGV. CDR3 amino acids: CASMPGLAVTGELFF. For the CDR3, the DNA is TGTGCCAGCATGCCGGGACTAGCGGTCACCGGGGAGCTGTTTTTT.

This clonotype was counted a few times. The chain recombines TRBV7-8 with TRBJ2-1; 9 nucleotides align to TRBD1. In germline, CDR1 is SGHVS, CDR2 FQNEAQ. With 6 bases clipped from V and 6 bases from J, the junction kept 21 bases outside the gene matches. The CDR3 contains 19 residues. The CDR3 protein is CASSHNRTGAPRGLNEQFF. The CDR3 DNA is TGTGCCAGCAGTCACAACAGGACAGGGGCCCCCAGAGGTCTCAATGAGCAGTTCTTC.

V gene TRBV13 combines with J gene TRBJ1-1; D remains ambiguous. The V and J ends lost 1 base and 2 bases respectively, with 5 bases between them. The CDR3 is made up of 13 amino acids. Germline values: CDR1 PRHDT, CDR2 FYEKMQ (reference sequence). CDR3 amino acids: CASSLVYNTEAFF. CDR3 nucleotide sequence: TGTGCCAGCAGCTTAGTGTATAACACTGAAGCTTTCTTT.

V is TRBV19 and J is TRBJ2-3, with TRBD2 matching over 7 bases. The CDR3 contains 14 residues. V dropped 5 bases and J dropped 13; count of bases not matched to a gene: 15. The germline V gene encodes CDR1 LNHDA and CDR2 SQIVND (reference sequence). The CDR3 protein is CASSPRGDYSWKYF. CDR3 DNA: TGTGCCAGTAGTCCCCGGGGGGACTACTCTTGGAAGTATTTT.

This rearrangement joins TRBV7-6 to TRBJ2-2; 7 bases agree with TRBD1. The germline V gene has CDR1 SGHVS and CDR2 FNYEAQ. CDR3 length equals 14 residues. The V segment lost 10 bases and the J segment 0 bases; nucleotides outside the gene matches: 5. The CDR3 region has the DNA TGTGCCACCCACAGGGGTTCGAACACCGGGGAGCTGTTTTTT. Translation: CATHRGSNTGELFF. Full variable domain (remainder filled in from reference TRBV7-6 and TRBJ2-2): GAGVSQSPRYKVTKRGQDVALRCDPISGHVSLYWYRQALGQGPEFLTYFNYEAQQDKSGLPNDRFSAERPEGSISTLTIQRTEQRDSAMYRCATHRGSNTGELFFGEGSRLTVL.

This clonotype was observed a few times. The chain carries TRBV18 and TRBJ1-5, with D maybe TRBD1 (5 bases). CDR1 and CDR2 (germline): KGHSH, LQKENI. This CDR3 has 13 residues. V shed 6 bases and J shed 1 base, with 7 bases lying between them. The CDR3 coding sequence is TGTGCCAGCTCGGAGGGGAGCAATCAGCCCCAGCATTTT. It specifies CASSEGSNQPQHF. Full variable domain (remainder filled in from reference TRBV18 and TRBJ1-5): NAGVMQNPRHLVRRRGQEARLRCSPMKGHSHVYWYRQLPEEGLKFMVYLQKENIIDESGMPKERFSAEFPKEGPSILRIQQVVRGDSAAYFCASSEGSNQPQHFGDGTRLSIL.

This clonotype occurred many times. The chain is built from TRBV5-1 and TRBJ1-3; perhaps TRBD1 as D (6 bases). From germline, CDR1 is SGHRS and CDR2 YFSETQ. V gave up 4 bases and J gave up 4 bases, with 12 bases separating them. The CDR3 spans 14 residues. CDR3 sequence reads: CASSPRGYGNTIYF. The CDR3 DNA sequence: TGCGCCAGCAGCCCGAGGGGGTACGGAAACACCATATATTTT.

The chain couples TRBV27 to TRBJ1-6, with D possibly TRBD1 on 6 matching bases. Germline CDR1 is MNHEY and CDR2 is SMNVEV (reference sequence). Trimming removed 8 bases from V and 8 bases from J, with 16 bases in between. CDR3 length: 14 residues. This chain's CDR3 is CASHQTGFYSPLHF. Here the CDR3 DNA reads TGTGCCAGCCACCAGACAGGTTTTTATTCACCCCTCCACTTT.

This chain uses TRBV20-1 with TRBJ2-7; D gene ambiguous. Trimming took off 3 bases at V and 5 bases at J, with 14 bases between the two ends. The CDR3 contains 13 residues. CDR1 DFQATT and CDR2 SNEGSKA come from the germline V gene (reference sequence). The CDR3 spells CSASAGSGNEQYF. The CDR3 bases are TGCAGTGCTAGTGCCGGGTCAGGCAACGAGCAGTACTTC.

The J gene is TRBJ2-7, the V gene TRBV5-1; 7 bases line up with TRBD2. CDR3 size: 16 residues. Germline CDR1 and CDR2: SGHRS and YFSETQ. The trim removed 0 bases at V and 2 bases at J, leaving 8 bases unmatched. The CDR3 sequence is CASSLGSRGSTYEQYF. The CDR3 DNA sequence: TGCGCCAGCAGCTTGGGGTCGCGGGGGTCAACCTACGAGCAGTACTTC.

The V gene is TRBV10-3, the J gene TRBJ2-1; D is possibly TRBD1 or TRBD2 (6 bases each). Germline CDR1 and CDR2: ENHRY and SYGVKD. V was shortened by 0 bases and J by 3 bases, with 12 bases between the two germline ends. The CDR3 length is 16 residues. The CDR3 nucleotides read TGTGCCATCAGTGAGTCGAAGGGGGGCATCTACAATGAGCAGTTCTTC. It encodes CAISESKGGIYNEQFF.

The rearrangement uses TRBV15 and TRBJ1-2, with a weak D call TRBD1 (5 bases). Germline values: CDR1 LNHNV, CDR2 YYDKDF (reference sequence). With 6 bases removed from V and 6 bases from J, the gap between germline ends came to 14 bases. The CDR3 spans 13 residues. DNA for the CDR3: TGTGCCACCAGTTTAACCGGGGCCCATGGCTACACCTTC. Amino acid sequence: CATSLTGAHGYTF.

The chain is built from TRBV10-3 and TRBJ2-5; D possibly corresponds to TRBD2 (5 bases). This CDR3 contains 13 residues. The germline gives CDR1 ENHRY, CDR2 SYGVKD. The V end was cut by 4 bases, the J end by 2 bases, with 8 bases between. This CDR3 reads CAISGTSQETQYF. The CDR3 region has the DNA TGTGCCATCAGTGGGACTTCGCAAGAGACCCAGTACTTC.

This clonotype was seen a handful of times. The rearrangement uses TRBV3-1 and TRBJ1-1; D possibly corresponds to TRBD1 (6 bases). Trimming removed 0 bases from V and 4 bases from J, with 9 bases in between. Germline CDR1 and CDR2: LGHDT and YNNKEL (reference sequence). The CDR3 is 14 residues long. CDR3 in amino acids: CASSQEGGGTEAFF. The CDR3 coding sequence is TGTGCCAGCAGCCAAGAAGGGGGGGGCACTGAAGCTTTCTTT.

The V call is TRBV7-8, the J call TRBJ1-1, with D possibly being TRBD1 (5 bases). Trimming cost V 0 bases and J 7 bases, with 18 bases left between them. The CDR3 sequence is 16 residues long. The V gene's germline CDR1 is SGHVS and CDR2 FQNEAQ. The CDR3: CASSLAGGGENGEAFF. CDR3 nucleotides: TGTGCCAGCAGCTTAGCGGGGGGTGGGGAGAATGGTGAAGCTTTCTTT.

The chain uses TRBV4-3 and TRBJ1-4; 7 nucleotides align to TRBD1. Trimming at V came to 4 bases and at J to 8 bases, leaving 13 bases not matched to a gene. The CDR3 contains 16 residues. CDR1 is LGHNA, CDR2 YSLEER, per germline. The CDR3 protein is CASSPKYRGPGEKLFF. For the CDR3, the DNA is TGCGCCAGCAGCCCAAAATACAGGGGTCCAGGGGAAAAACTGTTTTTT.

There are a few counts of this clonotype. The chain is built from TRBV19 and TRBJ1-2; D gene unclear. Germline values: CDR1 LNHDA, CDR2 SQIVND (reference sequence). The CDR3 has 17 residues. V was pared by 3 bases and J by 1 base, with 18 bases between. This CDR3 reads CASSISALTRVNYGYTF. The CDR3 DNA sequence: TGTGCCAGTAGTATCTCGGCGCTCACAAGGGTTAACTATGGCTACACCTTC.

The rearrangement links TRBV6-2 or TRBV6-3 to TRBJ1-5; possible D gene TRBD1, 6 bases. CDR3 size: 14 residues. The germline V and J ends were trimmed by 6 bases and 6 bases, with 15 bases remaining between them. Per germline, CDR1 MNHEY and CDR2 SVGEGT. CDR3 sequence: CASSDPGDRQPQHF. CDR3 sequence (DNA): TGTGCCAGCAGCGACCCAGGGGACCGTCAGCCCCAGCATTTT.

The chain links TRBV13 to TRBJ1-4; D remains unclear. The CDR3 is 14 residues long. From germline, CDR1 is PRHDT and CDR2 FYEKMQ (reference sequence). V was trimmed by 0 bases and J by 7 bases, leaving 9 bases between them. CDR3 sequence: CASSLGPLGEKLFF. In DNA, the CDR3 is TGTGCCAGCAGCTTAGGCCCCTTGGGTGAAAAACTGTTTTTT. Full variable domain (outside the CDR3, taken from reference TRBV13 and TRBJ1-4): AAGVIQSPRHLIKEKRETATLKCYPIPRHDTVYWYQQGPGQDPQFLISFYEKMQSDKGSIPDRFSAQQFSDYHSELNMSSLELGDSALYFCASSLGPLGEKLFFGSGTQLSVL.

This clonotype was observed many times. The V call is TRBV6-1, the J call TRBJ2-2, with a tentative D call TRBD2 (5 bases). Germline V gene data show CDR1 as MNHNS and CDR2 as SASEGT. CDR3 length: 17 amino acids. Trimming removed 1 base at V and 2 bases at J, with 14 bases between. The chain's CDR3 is CASSEDPRLFNTGELFF. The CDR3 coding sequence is TGTGCCAGCAGTGAAGACCCTCGACTATTCAACACCGGGGAGCTGTTTTTT.

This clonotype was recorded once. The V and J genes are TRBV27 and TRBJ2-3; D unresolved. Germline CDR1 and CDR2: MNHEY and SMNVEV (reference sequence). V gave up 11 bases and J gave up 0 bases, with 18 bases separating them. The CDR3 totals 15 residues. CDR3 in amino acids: CAAYGYDKSTDTQYF. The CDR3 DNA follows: TGTGCCGCCTACGGGTATGACAAGAGCACAGATACGCAGTATTTT.